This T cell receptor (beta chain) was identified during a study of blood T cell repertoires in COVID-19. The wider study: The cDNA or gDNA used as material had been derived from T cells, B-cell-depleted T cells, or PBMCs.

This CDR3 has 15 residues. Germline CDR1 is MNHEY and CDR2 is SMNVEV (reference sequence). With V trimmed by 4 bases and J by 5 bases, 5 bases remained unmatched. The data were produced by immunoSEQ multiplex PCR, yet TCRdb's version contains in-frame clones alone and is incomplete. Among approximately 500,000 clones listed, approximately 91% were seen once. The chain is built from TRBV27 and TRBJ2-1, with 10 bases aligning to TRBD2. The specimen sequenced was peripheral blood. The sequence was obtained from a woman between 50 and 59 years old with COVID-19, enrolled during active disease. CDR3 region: CASSSLAGSHNEQFF. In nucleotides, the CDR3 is TGTGCCAGCAGTTCACTAGCGGGGAGCCACAATGAGCAGTTCTTC.